This T cell receptor (beta chain) is drawn from a study of blood T cell repertoires in COVID-19. Study-wide context: Acute-phase and convalescent COVID-19 samples originated in the United States, Italy and Spain. T cells, B-cell-depleted T cells, or PBMCs provided the cDNA or gDNA that served as material.

Per the study methods: Amplification of reference gene primers was used by the study to estimate nucleated cell counts. The data were produced by immunoSEQ multiplex PCR, yet TCRdb's version contains in-frame clones alone and is incomplete. V and J calls and clone size are given by that table; D and trimming were obtained from the DNA. The sample contains fewer than 200,000 clones, about four fifths of which appear only once. The CDR3 spans 16 residues. Trimming removed 2 bases from V and 9 bases from J; junction bases left unmatched: 10. Looked up from germline, CDR1 is KGHDR and CDR2 is SFDVKD. The clonotype was recovered from a man between 65 and 80 years old with active or convalescent COVID-19. This chain joins TRBV24-1 and TRBJ2-1; 9 bases agree with TRBD1. The sample was peripheral blood. CDR3 protein: CATSDSGTGYSSEQFF. DNA for the CDR3: TGTGCCACCAGTGATTCGGGGACAGGGTATTCTAGTGAGCAGTTCTTC.